Below, 18 T cell receptor beta chains from the same sample are listed, as sequenced in a study of T cell repertoires in cytomegalovirus infection. TCRdb redid the calling of the reads with MiXCR, one entry per CDR3 protein. The sample has under 850,000 distinct CDR3 sequences; 35% to 40% are singletons. The sequenced sample consisted of PBMCs. The receptors stem from a human donor in good health (CMV status not recorded). Some clones in this sample may be carry-over from other donors' samples.

J is TRBJ1-1 and V is TRBV10-3; 10 nucleotides agree with TRBD1. J lost 6 bases, V lost 6 bases, and 7 bases had no gene match. CDR1 is ENHRY and CDR2 is SYGVKD in the germline V gene. This CDR3 has 14 amino acids. The CDR3 region is CAISETGGLAEAFF. The CDR3 DNA reads as TGTGCCATCAGCGAGACAGGGGGCCTTGCTGAAGCTTTCTTT.

This clonotype was counted only a few times. This rearrangement joins TRBV7-9 to TRBJ1-4; 7 nucleotides agree with TRBD1. In germline, CDR1 is SEHNR, CDR2 FQNEAQ (reference sequence). The CDR3 sequence is 16 residues long. The V gene end was trimmed by 6 bases and the J gene end by 6 bases; junction bases not matched to a gene: 13. As DNA, the CDR3 is TGTGCCAGCAGTCATGACGGGACAGAGGCGTATGAAAAACTGTTTTTT. It specifies CASSHDGTEAYEKLFF.

CDR3 in DNA: TGTGCCAGCAGTGAGAGGACTAGCGGGATAAGGTACTTC. Residues: CASSERTSGIRYF. This rearrangement joins TRBV6-1 to TRBJ2-4; 12 nucleotides line up with TRBD2. Germline loops: CDR1 MNHNS, CDR2 SASEGT. V lost 3 bases and J lost 15; bases outside the gene matches: 6. The CDR3 has 13 amino acids.

This clonotype was detected many times. This chain links TRBV7-2 with TRBJ2-5; D assignment may be TRBD1 or TRBD2 (6 bases each). This CDR3 region has 13 residues. Per the germline V gene, CDR1 is SGHTA and CDR2 is FQGNSA. Trimming shortened V by 6 bases and J by 4 bases, and 12 bases separated the two germline ends. CDR3 protein: CASRRGGGETQYF. The CDR3 DNA reads as TGTGCCAGCAGACGAGGGGGAGGAGAGACCCAGTACTTC. Drawing the rest from reference TRBV7-2 and TRBJ2-5, the complete variable domain is GAGVSQSPSNKVTEKGKDVELRCDPISGHTALYWYRQSLGQGLEFLIYFQGNSAPDKSGLPSDRFSAERTGGSVSTLTIQRTQQEDSAVYLCASRRGGGETQYFGPGTRLLVL.

With regard to this clonotype: Possible read error: a much larger clone is one base away. The gene calls are TRBV12-3 or TRBV12-4 and TRBJ1-3; D is perhaps TRBD1 (5 bases). The CDR3 has 15 amino acids. V was cut by 6 bases and J by 3 bases, with 15 bases left in between. CDR3: CASRLGGLGGNTIYF. CDR3 coding DNA: TGTGCCAGCAGGTTGGGGGGACTGGGTGGAAACACCATATATTTT.

The rearrangement joins TRBV7-9 to TRBJ2-3; 7 positions agree with TRBD1. V lost 0 bases to trimming and J lost 1 base; unmatched junction nucleotides: 13. The length of the CDR3 is 19 residues. CDR1 and CDR2 (germline): SEHNR, FQNEAQ (reference sequence). In DNA, the CDR3 is TGTGCCAGCAGCTTAGCGCTACGTTGGGACAGACTTGGCACAGATACGCAGTATTTT. It yields the protein CASSLALRWDRLGTDTQYF.

This clonotype was seen a few times. The rearrangement links TRBV5-4 to TRBJ2-5; TRBD1 agrees at 7 bases. CDR3 size: 14 residues. Germline lookup yields CDR1 SGHNT and CDR2 YYREEE (reference sequence). J gave up 5 bases and V 4 bases, and 8 bases lay outside the gene matches. The CDR3 DNA sequence: TGTGCCAGCAGCCCGAGACAGGGTATGGAGACCCAGTACTTC. It yields the protein CASSPRQGMETQYF. Complete variable domain (other parts from reference TRBV5-4 and TRBJ2-5): ETGVTQSPTHLIKTRGQQVTLRCSSQSGHNTVSWYQQALGQGPQFIFQYYREEENGRGNFPPRFSGLQFPNYSSELNVNALELDDSALYLCASSPRQGMETQYFGPGTRLLVL.

The rearrangement uses TRBV6-1 and TRBJ2-3, with 7 bases identical to TRBD2. V dropped 4 bases and J dropped 0; count of bases not matched to a gene: 10. This CDR3 contains 17 residues. In germline, CDR1 is MNHNS, CDR2 SASEGT. For the CDR3, the DNA is TGTGCCAGCAGTGTAGCTACTAGCGCTGCTAGCACAGATACGCAGTATTTT. Translated: CASSVATSAASTDTQYF.

The gene calls are TRBV7-8 and TRBJ2-7, with 12 bases lining up with TRBD2. The CDR3 is 15 amino acids. V dropped 5 bases and J dropped 3; count of bases not matched to a gene: 5. CDR1 and CDR2 from the germline V gene are SGHVS and FQNEAQ. In DNA form, the CDR3 reads TGTGCCAGCAGCCGGACTAGCGGGATGAACTACGAGCAGTACTTC. It is translated as CASSRTSGMNYEQYF.

This chain links TRBV20-1 with TRBJ1-1; TRBD1 aligns across 7 bases. This CDR3 comprises 14 residues. The germline V gene encodes CDR1 DFQATT and CDR2 SNEGSKA (reference sequence). J was trimmed by 4 bases and V by 2 bases; bases with no gene match: 7. The CDR3 region has the DNA TGCAGTGCTAGAATCCCCAGGGGGGCCACTGAAGCTTTCTTT. As protein: CSARIPRGATEAFF.

J is TRBJ1-6 and V is TRBV7-8; 7 bases fit TRBD1. The germline CDR1 and CDR2 sequences are SGHVS and FQNEAQ. The CDR3 is 18 residues long. V shed 5 bases, J shed 8 bases, and the junction held 18 bases outside the gene matches. The CDR3 bases are TGTGCCAGCAGCAAGAACGACAGGGTTGGAAACTTTGATTCACCCCTCCACTTT. Translated, it gives CASSKNDRVGNFDSPLHF.

A few counts support this clonotype. The chain joins TRBV7-9 to TRBJ2-7, with 7 bases identical to TRBD1. Per germline, CDR1 SEHNR and CDR2 FQNEAQ (reference sequence). The CDR3 consists of 12 residues. With 1 base clipped from V and 8 bases from J, the junction kept 2 bases outside the gene matches. CDR3 sequence: CASSLGGQKQYF. The CDR3 DNA reads as TGTGCCAGCAGCTTAGGGGGACAGAAGCAGTACTTC.

V usage is TRBV3-1 and J usage is TRBJ2-7; the match to TRBD2 covers 8 bases. There are 17 residues in the CDR3. V was clipped by 0 bases and J by 2 bases; unmatched bases: 9. Germline V CDR1 and CDR2: LGHDT, YNNKEL (reference sequence). The CDR3 coding sequence is TGTGCCAGCAGCCAAGATCTGGTCAGCGGGAGAGCCTACGAGCAGTACTTC. The encoded protein is CASSQDLVSGRAYEQYF.

This clonotype was seen once. This chain joins TRBV6-1 and TRBJ1-1; D is undetermined. Trimming removed 8 bases at V and 7 bases at J, with 11 bases between. The CDR3 contains 11 residues. Germline V lookup: CDR1 MNHNS, CDR2 SASEGT. CDR3 sequence reads: CASDKRGEAFF. CDR3 coding DNA: TGTGCCAGCGATAAGAGAGGTGAAGCTTTCTTT.

This clonotype showed up just a few times. The chain employs TRBV7-2 and TRBJ2-5, with D maybe TRBD2 (6 bases). There are 17 residues in the CDR3. The germline gives CDR1 SGHTA, CDR2 FQGNSA. V lost 11 bases to trimming and J lost 3 bases, with 28 bases between them. The CDR3 spells CASLGTPRTNAEETQYF. The DNA of the CDR3 is TGTGCCTCCCTTGGCACACCAAGGACTAATGCGGAAGAGACCCAGTACTTC.

About this clonotype itself: The junction and the germline gene differ at one end; a read error may be behind it. The V gene is TRBV19, the J gene TRBJ1-5; D is undetermined. Looked up from germline, CDR1 is LNHDA and CDR2 is SQIVND (reference sequence). This CDR3 region has 16 residues. Written as DNA, the CDR3 is TGTGCCAGTAGTACCAGGACGGACCTTAGCAATCCGCCCCAGCATTTT. It translates to CASSTRTDLSNPPQHF. The whole variable domain, remainder taken from reference TRBV19 and TRBJ1-5, is DGGITQSPKYLFRKEGQNVTLSCEQNLNHDAMYWYRQDPGQGLRLIYYSQIVNDFQKGDIAEGYSVSREKKESFPLTVTSAQKNPTAFYLCASSTRTDLSNPPQHFGDGTRLSIL.

This clonotype was observed at least ten times. The chain links TRBV7-2 to TRBJ2-1; 8 bases agree with TRBD2. V trimming: 4 bases; J trimming: 7 bases; junction bases outside the gene matches: 6. The germline CDR1 and CDR2 sequences are SGHTA and FQGNSA. The CDR3 has 14 amino acids. CDR3 sequence: CASSSLAGKNEQFF. The CDR3 DNA reads as TGTGCCAGCAGCTCCTTAGCGGGGAAAAATGAGCAGTTCTTC. Using reference TRBV7-2 and TRBJ2-1 for the parts outside the CDR3, the full variable domain is GAGVSQSPSNKVTEKGKDVELRCDPISGHTALYWYRQSLGQGLEFLIYFQGNSAPDKSGLPSDRFSAERTGGSVSTLTIQRTQQEDSAVYLCASSSLAGKNEQFFGPGTRLTVL.

This rearrangement joins TRBV19 to TRBJ2-2; no clear D. The V and J ends lost 4 bases and 7 bases respectively, with 13 bases between them. The CDR3 sequence is 14 residues long. Germline CDR1 reads LNHDA; CDR2 reads SQIVND (reference sequence). CDR3 region: CASSTGSVNGELFF. Written as DNA, the CDR3 is TGTGCCAGTAGTACCGGTTCTGTGAACGGGGAGCTGTTTTTT.